The TCR beta chain under discussion was sequenced for a study of shared clonotypes between healthy human individuals. Turning to the study itself: Donors had three CD4 naive, three CD4 memory, two CD8 naive and one CD8 memory plate apiece. The study's findings and limits: Blood was the sole source, and tissue repertoires probably differ.

The CDR3 consists of 14 residues. The V end lost 5 bases, the J end lost 4 bases, and 14 bases lay between the germline ends. Germline CDR1 reads SGHTA; CDR2 reads FQGNSA. Comment on this clone: Its antigen remains unidentified.

Here immunoSEQ multiplex PCR was the method, and the copy in TCRdb shows in-frame clones only, minus some. This sample has 550,000 to 800,000 clones; around two thirds occur once, and the top ten carry approximately 1.6%. The gene calls are TRBV7-2 and TRBJ1-2, with TRBD1 as a possible D gene (5 bases). The receptor was isolated from a woman under 40 in good health. Material for sequencing was memory CD4+ T cells sorted from blood. Subset described: CD45RA-negative fraction. The CDR3 DNA follows: TGTGCCAGCAGCCCAGCGGGGGGTGGCTATGGCTACACCTTC. Translation: CASSPAGGGYGYTF.